This T cell receptor (beta chain) was identified during a study of cytomegalovirus exposure and HLA in healthy donors. Donors sampled were nominally healthy, though unrecorded immune exposures were likely. The CDR3 runs 15 residues. Germline V gives CDR1 SGHRS, CDR2 YFSETQ. Trimming removed 2 bases from V and 2 bases from J; junction bases left unmatched: 6. 60 Vbeta and 13 Jbeta primers were used in PCR. The table came from immunoSEQ multiplex PCR; TCRdb's copy has only in-frame clones and leaves some out. The repertoire includes about 230,000 clones, just over 75% of them detected once, and roughly 2.5% sits in the top ten.

This rearrangement joins TRBV5-1 to TRBJ1-2; 7 bases map to TRBD1. The sequence derives from a woman aged 60 to 75 in good health and CMV-seropositive. Source material: PBMCs. This CDR3 reads CASSLSGTANYGYTF. For the CDR3, the DNA is TGCGCCAGCAGCTTATCCGGGACAGCGAACTATGGCTACACCTTC.